The T cell receptor (beta chain) under discussion was sequenced for a study of cytomegalovirus exposure and HLA in healthy donors. 60 Vbeta and 13 Jbeta primers were used in PCR. Clones were sequenced by immunoSEQ multiplex PCR, and TCRdb holds only the in-frame ones, with some missing. The top ten hold around 20% of the sample, which has about 87,000 clones, 70% to 85% seen once. Per germline, CDR1 SGHTA and CDR2 FQGNSA. The CDR3 is made up of 16 amino acids. V lost 5 bases, J lost 0 bases, and 13 bases lay in between. Sequencing was carried out using PBMCs. The rearrangement links TRBV7-2 to TRBJ2-2, with a tentative D call TRBD2 (6 bases). This sequence was found in a man younger than 40 in good health and CMV-seropositive. Written as DNA, the CDR3 is TGTGCCAGCAGCACCCGGGGAGGTACGAACACCGGGGAGCTGTTTTTT. Translated: CASSTRGGTNTGELFF.